The 25 T cell receptor beta chains given below trace back to one sample, sequenced in a study of technical replicates of blood from several donors. Produced via immunoSEQ multiplex PCR; TCRdb's table is partial and in-frame only. The sample includes just over 80,000 clones, 95% to 97% of them seen just once. The material sequenced was T cells isolated from PBMCs. The receptors stem from a human donor in good health.

The chain links TRBV27 to TRBJ2-7; 10 bases are a match to TRBD2. Germline trimming cut 8 bases from V and 0 bases from J; bases unmatched to any gene: 7. The CDR3 totals 15 residues. The germline V gene encodes CDR1 MNHEY and CDR2 SMNVEV (reference sequence). CDR3 sequence: CASGGLAEVSYEQYF. CDR3 in DNA: TGTGCCAGCGGAGGACTAGCGGAAGTCTCCTACGAGCAGTACTTC.

The chain has TRBV19 and TRBJ1-2, with D maybe TRBD1 (5 bases). The V and J ends lost 7 bases and 6 bases respectively, with 12 bases between them. The CDR3 has 12 amino acids. Per germline, CDR1 LNHDA and CDR2 SQIVND (reference sequence). CDR3: CASKGTVDGYTF. CDR3 bases: TGTGCCAGTAAGGGGACTGTTGATGGCTACACCTTC.

V gene TRBV4-1 combines with J gene TRBJ1-3; D gene ambiguous. The CDR3 covers 12 residues. Deletions cut 3 bases from V and 8 bases from J, with 8 bases between. In germline, CDR1 is MGHRA, CDR2 YSYEKL. CDR3 residues: CASSHDGDTIYF. The CDR3 DNA sequence: TGCGCCAGCAGCCACGACGGGGACACCATATATTTT.

The gene calls are TRBV9 and TRBJ2-7, with 7 bases identical to TRBD1. J was trimmed by 2 bases and V by 0 bases; bases with no gene match: 5. CDR3 length equals 15 residues. Germline V lookup: CDR1 SGDLS, CDR2 YYNGEE. In DNA, the CDR3 is TGTGCCAGCAGCGTAGCGGACAGGCCCACCTACGAGCAGTACTTC. Translation: CASSVADRPTYEQYF.

The chain employs TRBV11-3 and TRBJ2-5; D may be TRBD2 (5 bases). With 1 base removed from V and 5 bases from J, the gap between germline ends came to 8 bases. Germline V CDR1 and CDR2: SGHNT, YENEEA. The CDR3 is made up of 13 amino acids. The CDR3 DNA sequence: TGTGCCAGCAGCTTAGGACTAAGGGAGACCCAGTACTTC. Protein product: CASSLGLRETQYF.

The J gene is TRBJ2-2, the V gene TRBV5-4; no clear D gene. V lost 5 bases and J 4 bases, leaving 9 bases between the germline ends. This CDR3 region has 13 residues. The V gene's germline CDR1 is SGHNT and CDR2 YYREEE (reference sequence). This CDR3 reads CASRLDITGELFF. The CDR3 coding sequence is TGTGCCAGCAGATTAGACATCACCGGGGAGCTGTTTTTT. The complete variable domain, with remaining parts taken from reference TRBV5-4 and TRBJ2-2, reads ETGVTQSPTHLIKTRGQQVTLRCSSQSGHNTVSWYQQALGQGPQFIFQYYREEENGRGNFPPRFSGLQFPNYSSELNVNALELDDSALYLCASRLDITGELFFGEGSRLTVL.

The CDR3 sequence is CASSRGSQETQYF. The CDR3 bases are TGTGCCAGCAGCAGGGGCAGTCAAGAGACCCAGTACTTC. The V and J genes are TRBV7-3 and TRBJ2-5; perhaps TRBD1 as D (5 bases). Germline CDR1 SGHTA, CDR2 FQGTGA. This CDR3 comprises 13 residues. V was shortened by 5 bases and J by 2 bases, with 9 bases between the two germline ends.

This chain connects TRBV6-5 to TRBJ2-7; possibly TRBD1 for D (5 bases). CDR3 size: 15 residues. The V gene lost 8 bases and the J gene lost 1 base, with 18 bases spanning the gap. Looked up from germline, CDR1 is MNHEY and CDR2 is SVGAGI. The CDR3, as DNA: TGTGCCAGCCTCCCAAATACGGACACATCCTACGAGCAGTACTTC. This gives the protein CASLPNTDTSYEQYF.

The chain joins TRBV28 to TRBJ2-6, with a tentative D call TRBD1 (5 bases). The CDR3 contains 15 residues. Per the germline V gene, CDR1 is MDHEN and CDR2 is SYDVKM. Deletions cut 6 bases from V and 0 bases from J, with 9 bases between. The CDR3 is CASSRTGSGANVLTF. The CDR3 DNA is TGTGCCAGCAGCCGAACAGGCTCTGGGGCCAACGTCCTGACTTTC.

The chain carries TRBV30 and TRBJ1-1; no reliable D call. V lost 0 bases and J lost 0, with 11 bases in between. From germline, CDR1 is GTSNPN and CDR2 SVGIG (reference sequence). The CDR3 loop spans 15 amino acids. In nucleotides, the CDR3 is TGTGCCTGGAGTGTCCATTTTGGCCTGAACACTGAAGCTTTCTTT. This codes for CAWSVHFGLNTEAFF. The full variable domain, its missing parts supplied by reference TRBV30 and TRBJ1-1, is SQTIHQWPATLVQPVGSPLSLECTVEGTSNPNLYWYRQAAGRGLQLLFYSVGIGQISSEVPQNLSASRPQDRQFILSSKKLLLSDSGFYLCAWSVHFGLNTEAFFGQGTRLTVV.

The V call is TRBV7-2, the J call TRBJ1-5; 8 nucleotides agree with TRBD1. The trim removed 4 bases at V and 5 bases at J, leaving 10 bases unmatched. Germline V lookup: CDR1 SGHTA, CDR2 FQGNSA. The CDR3 contains 16 residues. The CDR3 coding sequence is TGTGCCAGCAGCTCCAGGACAGGGAGGCTGCATCAGCCCCAGCATTTT. Protein product: CASSSRTGRLHQPQHF. Together with reference TRBV7-2 and TRBJ1-5, the CDR3 gives the full variable domain: GAGVSQSPSNKVTEKGKDVELRCDPISGHTALYWYRQSLGQGLEFLIYFQGNSAPDKSGLPSDRFSAERTGGSVSTLTIQRTQQEDSAVYLCASSSRTGRLHQPQHFGDGTRLSIL.

The chain is built from TRBV29-1 and TRBJ1-2; no clear D. Germline assignment: CDR1 SQVTM and CDR2 ANQGSEA. V was shortened by 5 bases and J by 3 bases, with 10 bases between the two germline ends. The CDR3 length is 12 residues. CDR3 in amino acids: CSVRKDYYGYTF. The CDR3 coding sequence is TGCAGCGTTAGAAAGGACTACTATGGCTACACCTTC. The variable domain in full, with the rest retrieved from reference TRBV29-1 and TRBJ1-2, is SAVISQKPSRDICQRGTSLTIQCQVDSQVTMMFWYRQQPGQSLTLIATANQGSEATYESGFVIDKFPISRPNLTFSTLTVSNMSPEDSSIYLCSVRKDYYGYTFGSGTRLTVV.

This clone was found once. J is TRBJ2-1 and V is TRBV6-5, with TRBD2 matching 10 bases. The CDR3 extends over 14 amino acids. Trimming took 7 bases from V and 6 from J; bases not matched to a gene: 6. CDR1 is MNHEY, CDR2 SVGAGI, per germline. DNA of the CDR3: TGTGCCAGCACCCCTAGCGGGAGCGCCAATGAGCAGTTCTTC. It is translated as CASTPSGSANEQFF.

V and J are TRBV7-3 and TRBJ2-3, with a tentative D call TRBD2 (6 bases). Trimming removed 0 bases from V and 4 bases from J, with 11 bases in between. From germline, CDR1 is SGHTA and CDR2 FQGTGA. This CDR3 spans 15 amino acids. The DNA for the CDR3 is TGTGCCAGCAGCTTAACCAGTGGAGGGGCAGATACGCAGTATTTT. This sequence encodes CASSLTSGGADTQYF.

This clone was seen once. V is TRBV27 and J is TRBJ2-1, with D hard to call. The CDR3 is 15 amino acids. Germline CDR1 reads MNHEY; CDR2 reads SMNVEV (reference sequence). V shed 2 bases and J shed 4 bases, with 12 bases lying between them. The CDR3 DNA is TGTGCCAGCAGTTTACCCCCGCCAGTTTACAATGAGCAGTTCTTC. Encoded protein: CASSLPPPVYNEQFF.

The chain joins TRBV6-1 to TRBJ1-5; the D is unclear. This CDR3 contains 12 residues. Trimming removed 10 bases from V and 2 bases from J, with 9 bases in between. Germline loops: CDR1 MNHNS, CDR2 SASEGT. In DNA form, the CDR3 reads TGTGCCATCGGTTTGGGCAATCAGCCCCAGCATTTT. Translated, it gives CAIGLGNQPQHF.

The chain couples TRBV29-1 to TRBJ1-4; D gene unclear. With 5 bases removed from V and 0 bases from J, the gap between germline ends came to 7 bases. Germline V gene lookup returns CDR1 SQVTM and CDR2 ANQGSEA. This CDR3 is 13 amino acids long. The DNA of the CDR3 is TGCAGCGTTATCGTTGCAACTAATGAAAAACTGTTTTTT. Protein sequence: CSVIVATNEKLFF.

This chain links TRBV19 with TRBJ1-1; D possibly corresponds to TRBD1 (5 bases). There are 11 residues in the CDR3. Germline values: CDR1 LNHDA, CDR2 SQIVND (reference sequence). The CDR3 coding sequence is TGTCGTAGCAGGGAAGGCACTGAAGCTTTCTTT. Encoded protein: CRSREGTEAFF.

The chain combines TRBV18 with TRBJ2-2, with TRBD1 identical over 7 bases. The CDR3 runs to 14 residues. V lost 2 bases and J lost 5; bases outside the gene matches: 2. Germline V gives CDR1 KGHSH, CDR2 LQKENI. CDR3 sequence: CASSPGTETGELFF. The CDR3 DNA follows: TGTGCCAGCTCACCAGGGACAGAGACCGGGGAGCTGTTTTTT.

The chain employs TRBV5-6 and TRBJ2-7, with 7 positions matching TRBD2. The CDR3 loop spans 14 amino acids. The germline CDR1 and CDR2 sequences are SGHDT and YYEEEE. V trimming: 1 base; J trimming: 2 bases; junction bases outside the gene matches: 3. The CDR3 DNA reads TGTGCCAGCAGCTTGCTAGCGGTAACCTACGAGCAGTACTTC. Its protein product is CASSLLAVTYEQYF.

The chain recombines TRBV6-5 with TRBJ2-5; 9 nucleotides match TRBD2. In germline, CDR1 is MNHEY, CDR2 SVGAGI. The CDR3 totals 16 residues. Germline trimming cut 0 bases from V and 6 bases from J; bases unmatched to any gene: 8. This CDR3 is CASSYSYSGSFKTQYF. CDR3 in DNA: TGTGCCAGCAGTTACTCATATAGCGGGAGTTTTAAGACCCAGTACTTC.

This sequence joins TRBV10-2 and TRBJ2-1; 8 positions agree with TRBD1. V was clipped by 6 bases and J by 4 bases; unmatched bases: 5. Germline V gene lookup returns CDR1 WSHSY and CDR2 SAAADI. The CDR3 sequence is 14 residues long. In DNA, the CDR3 is TGCGCCAGCAGCATGGACAGGGAATACAATGAGCAGTTCTTC. As protein: CASSMDREYNEQFF.

V is TRBV9 and J is TRBJ1-3; a possible D gene is TRBD1 (6 bases). Germline V gene sequence: CDR1 SGDLS, CDR2 YYNGEE. The CDR3 consists of 14 residues. V was clipped by 4 bases and J by 7 bases, with 15 bases between them. CDR3 bases: TGTGCCAGCAGCCCATCCAGGGGTCGTAACACCATATATTTT. It translates to CASSPSRGRNTIYF.

The chain employs TRBV19 and TRBJ1-2; the D is unclear. Germline lookup yields CDR1 LNHDA and CDR2 SQIVND (reference sequence). The CDR3 extends over 12 amino acids. The V end lost 10 bases, the J end lost 10 bases, and 19 bases lay between the germline ends. The CDR3 sequence is CATGAGYFDYTF. The CDR3 region has the DNA TGTGCCACCGGAGCCGGATATTTTGACTACACCTTC. Based on the CDR3 plus reference TRBV19 and TRBJ1-2, the full variable domain is DGGITQSPKYLFRKEGQNVTLSCEQNLNHDAMYWYRQDPGQGLRLIYYSQIVNDFQKGDIAEGYSVSREKKESFPLTVTSAQKNPTAFYLCATGAGYFDYTFGSGTRLTVV.

The rearrangement uses TRBV4-3 and TRBJ2-6; maybe TRBD2 (6 bases). The CDR3 is 16 amino acids. Germline V lookup: CDR1 LGHNA, CDR2 YSLEER. Trimming pared 0 bases from V and 4 bases from J, leaving 10 bases between. The CDR3 loop reads CASSQEFAGGANVLTF. Written as DNA, the CDR3 is TGCGCCAGCAGCCAAGAATTCGCGGGAGGGGCCAACGTCCTGACTTTC.